This T cell receptor (beta chain) appears in the sequencing data of a study of T cell therapy after organ transplantation. CDR3 length: 15 amino acids. Germline CDR1 reads SEHNR; CDR2 reads FQNEAQ (reference sequence). Trimming stripped 5 bases from V and 1 base from J, with 14 bases between. Method: immunoSEQ multiplex PCR; TCRdb's copy keeps in-frame clones and lacks some. The sample records some 47,000 clones, approximately 94% being singletons. Turning to this clone: Its specificity is not known.

This TCR derives from a human patient who had received a solid organ transplant and had CMV disease. This chain connects TRBV7-9 to TRBJ1-1; D is undetermined. This specimen was CD8+ T cells from blood, taken before autologous CMV-specific T cell therapy. The CDR3 bases are TGTGCCAGCAGCCCAAGGACGGGAGGGAACACTGAAGCTTTCTTT. Its translation is CASSPRTGGNTEAFF.